This T cell receptor beta chain is drawn from a study of T-cell memory formation after mild COVID-19. Study at large: Largely donor-specific sequence clusters came from a couple of donors. Study-wide findings and caveats: There was a balanced CD4/CD8 profile in clones contracting day 15 to 85, and later expanders leaned CD4+. Contracting CD4+ clones lay largely in CM and EM, with CD8+ ones residing in EMRA.

This clonotype was seen a few times. Its antigen is unknown. V was pared by 6 bases and J by 4 bases, with 16 bases between. CDR3 size: 15 residues. Germline lookup yields CDR1 SEHNR and CDR2 FQNEAQ (reference sequence). Sample barcodes and UMIs were carried by the TCR alpha and TCR beta cDNA libraries that 5'RACE generated with constant-segment primers. TCRdb ran MiXCR on the 5' RACE reads and lists one entry per CDR3 protein. The table has fewer than 650,000 distinct CDR3 sequences, roughly 17% seen once. This receptor was taken from an adult woman who had mild COVID-19 (a few samples of this study predate the infection). Cell type and time point are not known. Sequencing used PBMCs or a T cell subset sorted from them (not recorded which). The J gene is TRBJ1-5, the V gene TRBV7-9; no clear D gene. For the CDR3, the DNA is TGTGCCAGCAGTGGATCGCAACAAGGAAATCAGCCCCAGCATTTT. Amino acid sequence: CASSGSQQGNQPQHF.